Below, one T cell receptor (beta chain) is given with its context. Its antigen is unknown. This sample was taken from a study of OX40 agonist ivuxolimab in advanced cancers. Study context: The study enrolled dose-escalation patients with hepatocellular carcinoma, melanoma, renal cell or head and neck cancer. Aged about 20 to 80 with a mean of approximately 60 years, they were approximately 79% male. In three patients, partial responses were observed, one with hepatocellular carcinoma and two with cutaneous melanoma.

TCRdb keeps only in-frame clones here, not all; method: immunoSEQ multiplex PCR. Among under 13,000 clones listed, about three quarters were seen once. Whole-study results and caveats: Partial responders dosed at 0.1-3.0 mg/kg displayed clonal expansion ranking among the lowest.

The CDR3 spans 14 residues. Germline lookup yields CDR1 LGHNA and CDR2 YSLEER. With 0 bases removed from V and 3 bases from J, the gap between germline ends came to 6 bases. Material: CD4+ or CD8+ T cells sorted from blood, obtained in a trial of the OX40 agonist ivuxolimab. The sequence was collected from an adult with an advanced solid tumor such as melanoma, head and neck, liver or kidney cancer. This chain joins TRBV4-3 and TRBJ1-3, with no clear D. CDR3 nucleotide sequence: TGCGCCAGCAGCCAAGATACGGTTGGAAACACCATATATTTT. This encodes CASSQDTVGNTIYF.